This T cell receptor beta chain was profiled in a study of T-cell memory formation after mild COVID-19 (dated by TCRdb to the early 2020s). Some background on the complete study: Most TCR sequence clusters were specific to one of the two donors. In two donors, T-cell clones that expanded and contracted after mild COVID-19 were tracked by sequencing TCRalpha and TCRbeta repertoires over time. The cohort comprised two young, previously healthy adult volunteers, one female and one male. What the study reported, not specific to this receptor: SARS-CoV-2 specificity of the second-wave clones peaking on day 37 was not confirmed. Only a couple of mild cases were covered by the study, and larger cohorts that include severe cases with pre-infection samples were considered necessary. From day 15 to 85, contracting clones showed balanced CD4/CD8 phenotypes, whereas a second wave of clones that expanded from day 15 to 37 leaned towards CD4+. Some responding clones were detected in pre-infection memory, suggesting pre-existing cross-reactive memory T cells joined the SARS-CoV-2 response. Contracting CD4+ clones turned up mainly in the CM and EM memory subsets, whereas EMRA was where CD8+ clones were enriched.

The germline V gene encodes CDR1 DFQATT and CDR2 SNEGSKA (reference sequence). CDR3 length: 14 amino acids, cysteine to valine. The kept DNA is CDR3 alone, 42 bases in frame from the first base. From V the trimming removes 6 bases and from J it removes 0 bases, while the gene matches leave 5 bases of the junction unaccounted for. Sequencing took place on an Illumina NovaSeq 6000. cDNA libraries for TCRalpha and TCRbeta were prepared by 5'RACE using constant-segment primers, with sample barcodes and unique molecular identifiers added. RNA was extracted from every sample with Trizol reagent. Amplification of the libraries took two PCR steps, and the second step added a second sample barcode plus Illumina TruSeq adapters. Sequencing of libraries was performed on an Illumina NovaSeq with 2 x 150 bp paired-end reads. The original methods were these. Demultiplexing of reads and collapsing into UMI-guided consensus sequences were performed with migec v1.2.7. Using mixcr v2.1.11, UMI consensuses were aligned to TRA and TRB V and J templates and then assembled into clonotypes. Expanded or contracted clonotypes were those called significant by both edgeR and NoisET, with noise models trained on biological replicates. For edgeR calls, the cutoffs were a false discovery rate-adjusted p below 0.01 and a log2 fold-change threshold of 1. As an exploratory analysis of dynamics, max-normalized trajectories of the 1000 most abundant clonotypes were examined with PCA combined with hierarchical clustering. Separately sequenced CD4+ and CD8+ repertoires were used to assign the CD4 or CD8 phenotype of responding clones. In TCRdb, the public reads were trimmed at Q25 with fastp and aligned with MiXCR, with productive beta chains retained. CDR3 protein sequences are deduplicated, and each keeps its most common genes and DNA. These V and J calls originate from TCRdb's pipeline instead of the authors' own analysis. The sample data list 250,000 to 350,000 distinct CDR3 sequences, and more than 15% of these were observed just once. The ten largest clones add up to about a fifth of the sample.

Comment on this clonotype: Its specific antigen is unknown. No quality values exist for individual bases; no much larger clone is one base distant.

Ficoll-Paque density gradient centrifugation was the method used to isolate PBMCs. The V and J segments used are TRBV20-1 and TRBJ2-7; 10 nucleotides in the junction match TRBD2. This clonotype was sampled from a man aged 18 to 29 who had mild COVID-19 (a few samples of this study predate the infection). The sample titles of this study are shuffled in the database, so cell type and time point are left out; the donor was told from shared clones. Input material: PBMCs or a T cell subset sorted from them (not recorded which). The encoded CDR3 is CSAWTSGSSYEQYV. The nucleotide sequence reads as follows: TGCAGTGCCTGGACTAGCGGAAGCTCCTACGAGCAGTACGTC.